The clone carrying this T cell receptor (beta chain) was seen a handful of times. Antigen specificity is unknown. Germline CDR1 and CDR2: LGHNA and YNFKEQ. Trimming pared 4 bases from V and 14 bases from J, leaving 19 bases between. The CDR3 extends over 13 amino acids. This table comes from immunoSEQ multiplex PCR, and its TCRdb copy is limited to in-frame clones, with some not included. This sample carries some 330,000 clones, about nine tenths of them seen once, and the ten largest clones take approximately 0.84%. The data are from a study of cytomegalovirus exposure and HLA in healthy donors. The study, taken as a whole, reports: Testing in vitro showed a few CMV-associated chains specific for CMV antigens. It was reported that the classifier diagnosed cytomegalovirus status with high specificity and sensitivity in both the original and validation cohorts.

The sequencing sample was made of PBMCs. The chain has TRBV4-2 and TRBJ2-3, with D perhaps TRBD2 (6 bases). The receptor's source is a woman under 30 in good health and CMV-seronegative. The CDR3 spells CASSRSGGPARYF. The CDR3 nucleotides read TGTGCCAGCAGCCGAAGTGGAGGGCCCGCGCGGTATTTT.